These T cell receptor beta chains were read from a single sample in a study of siplizumab effects on memory and regulatory T cells. Produced via immunoSEQ multiplex PCR; TCRdb's table is partial and in-frame only. There are roughly 100,000 clones in the sample; nearly 95% occur only once, and around 13% lies in the top ten. What was sequenced was non-Treg CD4+ T cells sorted from blood. These receptors originate from a human donor in good health. Both conserved end residues are part of each CDR3. Fields, in order: V gene, J gene, D gene, CDR3 DNA, CDR3 protein. The D gene is left open where the match is weak.

TRBV6-6	TRBJ1-3	.	TGTGCCAGCAGGAGGGACGGCTCTGGAAACACCATATATTTT	CASRRDGSGNTIYF
TRBV9	TRBJ2-1	TRBD2	TGTGCCAGCAGCGAGACGTCCGGGACTATTCACAATGAGCAGTTCTTC	CASSETSGTIHNEQFF
TRBV15	TRBJ1-5	.	TGTGCCACCAGCAGAGTTTTAGGCCCACTTGTAAATCAGCCCCAGCATTTT	CATSRVLGPLVNQPQHF
TRBV7-9	TRBJ2-3	TRBD2	TGTGCCAGCAGCTTACCCAATAGCGGGAGTCGAGATACGCAGTATTTT	CASSLPNSGSRDTQYF
TRBV29-1	TRBJ2-1	.	TGCAGCGCCTTTACCCATCTCCGTCGCTCCTACAATGAGCAGTTCTTC	CSAFTHLRRSYNEQFF
TRBV6-6	TRBJ1-1	.	TGTGCCAGCAGCCCTGAAGGGGGGCGAATAGCTTTCTTT	CASSPEGGRIAFF
TRBV7-9	TRBJ2-5	.	TGTGCCAGCAGCTTAGAGGCCCCCCAGTACTTC	CASSLEAPQYF
TRBV11-3	TRBJ2-2	.	TGTGCCAGCAGCCCTAGGGCCATGAACACCGGGGAGCTGTTTTTT	CASSPRAMNTGELFF
TRBV4-2	TRBJ1-5	.	TGTGCCAGCAGCTTGGACCTCCGCGGTCAGCCCCAGCATTTT	CASSLDLRGQPQHF
TRBV7-3	TRBJ2-2	.	TGTGCCAGCAGCAAAAGGGCAGGGACGACCGGGGAGCTGTTTTTT	CASSKRAGTTGELFF
TRBV11-2	TRBJ2-5	.	TGTGCCAGCAGCTTAGGGGCTCGCCAAGAGACCCAGTACTTC	CASSLGARQETQYF
TRBV10-2	TRBJ2-7	TRBD2	TGCGCCAGCAGCAAAGGACTAGTCGGGTACGAGCAGTACTTC	CASSKGLVGYEQYF